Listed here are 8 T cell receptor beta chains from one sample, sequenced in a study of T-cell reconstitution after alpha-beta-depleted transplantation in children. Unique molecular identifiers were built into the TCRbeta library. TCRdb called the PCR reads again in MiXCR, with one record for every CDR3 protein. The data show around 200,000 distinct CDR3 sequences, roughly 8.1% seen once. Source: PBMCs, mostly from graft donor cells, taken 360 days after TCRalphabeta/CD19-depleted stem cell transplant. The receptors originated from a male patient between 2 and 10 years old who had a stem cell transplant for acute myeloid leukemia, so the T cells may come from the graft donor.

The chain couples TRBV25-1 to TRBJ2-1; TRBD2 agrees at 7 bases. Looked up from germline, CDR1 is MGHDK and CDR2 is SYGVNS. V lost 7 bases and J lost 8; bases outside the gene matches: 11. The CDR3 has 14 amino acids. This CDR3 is CASIGGTYGDEQFF. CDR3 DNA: TGTGCCAGCATCGGGGGGACCTATGGGGATGAGCAGTTCTTC.

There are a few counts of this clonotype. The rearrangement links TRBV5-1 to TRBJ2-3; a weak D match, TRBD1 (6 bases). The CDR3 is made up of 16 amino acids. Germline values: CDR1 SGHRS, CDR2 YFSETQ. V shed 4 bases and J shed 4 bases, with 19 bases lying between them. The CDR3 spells CASSNRQVVGADTQYF. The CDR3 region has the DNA TGCGCCAGCAGCAATCGACAGGTGGTAGGAGCAGATACGCAGTATTTT.

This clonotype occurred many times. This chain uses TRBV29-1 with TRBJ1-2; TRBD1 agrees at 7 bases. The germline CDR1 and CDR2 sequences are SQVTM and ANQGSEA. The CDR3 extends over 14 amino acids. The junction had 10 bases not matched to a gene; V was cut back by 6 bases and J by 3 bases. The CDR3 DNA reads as TGCAGCGTAAGAAAGACAGGGATGGACTATGGCTACACCTTC. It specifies CSVRKTGMDYGYTF.

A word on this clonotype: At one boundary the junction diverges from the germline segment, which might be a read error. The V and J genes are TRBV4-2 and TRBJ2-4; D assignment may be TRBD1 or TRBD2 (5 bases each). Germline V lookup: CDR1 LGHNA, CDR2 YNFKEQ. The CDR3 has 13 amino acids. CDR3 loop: CASSPGPINILYF. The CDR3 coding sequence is TGTGCCAGCAGCCCGGGACCAATAAACATTCTGTACTTC.

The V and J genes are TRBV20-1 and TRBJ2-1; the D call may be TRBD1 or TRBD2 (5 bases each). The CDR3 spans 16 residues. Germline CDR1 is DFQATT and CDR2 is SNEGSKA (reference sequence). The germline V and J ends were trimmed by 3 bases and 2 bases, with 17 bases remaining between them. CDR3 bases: TGCAGTGCTAGGGGGCCAGGGAGAGTACCCTACAATGAGCAGTTCTTC. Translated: CSARGPGRVPYNEQFF.

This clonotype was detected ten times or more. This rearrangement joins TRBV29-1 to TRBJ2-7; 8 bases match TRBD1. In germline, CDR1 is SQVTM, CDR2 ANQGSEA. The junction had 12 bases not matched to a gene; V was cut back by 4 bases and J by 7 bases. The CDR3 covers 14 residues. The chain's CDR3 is CSVAARQGFLEQYF. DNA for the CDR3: TGCAGCGTTGCGGCCCGACAGGGGTTTTTGGAGCAGTACTTC.

The CDR3 region is CSAISAEDHYGYTF. The CDR3 nucleotides are TGCAGTGCCATTAGCGCGGAGGACCACTATGGCTACACCTTC. This sequence joins TRBV20-1 and TRBJ1-2; D is ambiguous. The CDR3 is 14 amino acids. The V end lost 6 bases, the J end lost 3 bases, and 17 bases lay between the germline ends. Germline CDR1 DFQATT, CDR2 SNEGSKA (reference sequence).

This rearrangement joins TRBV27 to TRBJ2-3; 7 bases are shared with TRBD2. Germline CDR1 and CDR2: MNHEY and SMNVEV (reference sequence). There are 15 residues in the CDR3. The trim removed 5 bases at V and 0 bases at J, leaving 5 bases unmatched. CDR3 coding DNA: TGTGCCAGCAGTCGACTAGCCATAAGCACAGATACGCAGTATTTT. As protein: CASSRLAISTDTQYF.